The rows below give T cell receptor beta chains drawn from one sample of a study of cytomegalovirus exposure and HLA in healthy donors. The method was immunoSEQ multiplex PCR; TCRdb's version includes in-frame clones alone and lacks a portion of them. The sample consists of about 190,000 clones, about 81% of them appearing once. Sequenced: PBMCs. These receptors originate from a woman aged 18-29 years in good health and CMV-seronegative. Both conserved end residues are part of each CDR3. D genes are given only for firm matches. Only some rows state a clone size, as once, few, many or a class for expanded clones.

v_gene	d_gene	abundance	j_gene	CDR3aa	CDR3nt
TRBV5-8	TRBD1	-	TRBJ2-7	CASSTGTGGYEQYF	TGTGCCAGCAGCACCGGGACAGGAGGGTACGAGCAGTACTTC
TRBV4-1	-	-	TRBJ2-1	CASSPEDKAYNEQFF	TGCGCCAGCAGCCCCGAGGATAAGGCCTACAATGAGCAGTTCTTC
TRBV7-3	TRBD1	few	TRBJ2-6	CASSLRDRGASGANVLTF	TGTGCCAGCAGCTTAAGGGACAGGGGGGCCTCTGGGGCCAACGTCCTGACTTTC
TRBV5-6	TRBD2	few	TRBJ2-1	CASSLEGTSNLNEQFF	TGTGCCAGCAGCTTGGAAGGGACTAGTAATCTCAATGAGCAGTTCTTC
TRBV29-1	TRBD2	-	TRBJ2-7	CSVEVTSGSYEQYF	TGCAGCGTTGAGGTGACTAGCGGGTCCTACGAGCAGTACTTC
TRBV19	-	-	TRBJ2-5	CASSRPEETQYF	TGTGCCAGTAGTAGGCCAGAAGAGACCCAGTACTTC
TRBV5-1	TRBD1	once	TRBJ2-3	CASLTGQGFADTQYF	TGCGCCAGCCTAACCGGACAGGGGTTCGCAGATACGCAGTATTTT
TRBV19	TRBD1	-	TRBJ1-1	CASSMGGPGQTEAFF	TGTGCCAGTAGTATGGGGGGACCGGGACAGACTGAAGCTTTCTTT
TRBV1	-	-	TRBJ1-4	CTSSPWDRGNEKLFF	TGCACCAGCAGCCCCTGGGACAGGGGCAACGAAAAACTGTTTTTT
TRBV19	TRBD2	-	TRBJ2-2	CASSIGTSGGYTGELFF	TGTGCCAGTAGTATTGGGACTAGCGGGGGATACACCGGGGAGCTGTTTTTT
TRBV20-1	-	-	TRBJ2-5	CSASYRETQYF	TGCAGTGCTAGCTACCGTGAGACCCAGTACTTC
TRBV6-6	TRBD1	-	TRBJ1-1	CASEWTGRMNTEAFF	TGTGCCAGCGAGTGGACAGGCCGAATGAACACTGAAGCTTTCTTT
TRBV7-9	TRBD1	-	TRBJ1-1	CASTQGAWTEAFF	TGTGCCAGCACACAGGGGGCTTGGACTGAAGCTTTCTTT
TRBV15	-	-	TRBJ2-3	CATSLLEVTDTQYF	TGTGCCACCAGCCTCCTGGAGGTCACAGATACGCAGTATTTT